This entry lists 5 T cell receptor beta chains sequenced from one sample in a study of shared clonotypes between healthy human individuals. Sequenced by immunoSEQ multiplex PCR; TCRdb stores in-frame clones only, minus some. The repertoire consists of around 510,000 clones, with around 77% occurring once and the leading ten covering around 12%. The sequenced material came from PBMCs. The receptors come from a woman aged 40-49 years in good health. Some clones in this sample may be carry-over from other donors' samples.

The CDR3 spells CASRSGLAGAGDTQYF. The DNA of the CDR3 is TGCGCCAGCAGGTCGGGACTAGCGGGAGCGGGAGATACGCAGTATTTT. The chain links TRBV5-1 to TRBJ2-3; 14 nucleotides line up with TRBD2. CDR1 SGHRS and CDR2 YFSETQ come from the germline V gene. After removal of 5 bases from V and 5 bases from J, the junction contained 7 bases not matched to a gene. This CDR3 comprises 16 residues.

CDR3 DNA sequence: TGTGCCAGCTCCCCCGGGACAGGGCGACAAGAGACCCAGTACTTC. Translated: CASSPGTGRQETQYF. The chain employs TRBV18 and TRBJ2-5, with TRBD1 matching 9 bases. Trimming cost V 6 bases and J 2 bases; bases outside gene matches: 7. From germline, CDR1 is KGHSH and CDR2 LQKENI. The length of the CDR3 is 15 residues.

This clone occurred once. The chain links TRBV9 to TRBJ2-1, with TRBD2 matching 8 bases. The V segment lost 4 bases and the J segment 2 bases; nucleotides outside the gene matches: 5. This CDR3 has 15 amino acids. Germline V gene data show CDR1 as SGDLS and CDR2 as YYNGEE. The DNA for the CDR3 is TGTGCCAGCAGCATACTAGCGGACCCCTACAATGAGCAGTTCTTC. Translation gives CASSILADPYNEQFF.

The CDR3 DNA reads as TGTGCCAGCAGCTTAGTGGGACAGGGAACCTACGAGCAGTACTTC. Residues: CASSLVGQGTYEQYF. V usage is TRBV7-9 and J usage is TRBJ2-7, with 9 positions matching TRBD1. The CDR3 runs 15 residues. In germline, CDR1 is SEHNR, CDR2 FQNEAQ (reference sequence). V lost 1 base and J lost 2; bases outside the gene matches: 3.

The V gene is TRBV30, the J gene TRBJ2-7; either TRBD1 or TRBD2 may fit D (6 bases each). Looked up from germline, CDR1 is GTSNPN and CDR2 is SVGIG (reference sequence). There are 14 residues in the CDR3. V was cut by 2 bases and J by 2 bases, with 13 bases left in between. The CDR3: CAWSRGAGAYEQYF. CDR3 in DNA: TGTGCCTGGAGTAGGGGGGCAGGAGCCTACGAGCAGTACTTC.